This section outlines one T cell receptor (beta chain) sequence together with its context. Using immunoSEQ multiplex PCR, the repertoire was profiled, and TCRdb retains in-frame clones only, with some absent. The table lists a few hundred thousand clones, 65% to 90% of them singletons. This record comes from a study of blood T cell repertoires in COVID-19. Per germline, CDR1 MGHRA and CDR2 YSYEKL. Trimming left V 0 bases short and J 6 bases short, with 15 bases between. The CDR3 extends over 16 amino acids. The source is a woman in her thirties or forties with acute COVID-19. The genes are TRBV4-1 and TRBJ1-3; no definite D call. The material sequenced was PBMCs or T cells enriched from blood (not recorded which). The CDR3 sequence is CASSQELERRENTIYF. As DNA, the CDR3 is TGCGCCAGCAGCCAAGAGCTTGAGCGGCGCGAAAACACCATATATTTT.